This TCR beta chain was identified in a study of T cell repertoires in cytomegalovirus infection. Study details: Indicated by public TCR beta signatures were CMV infection and matching HLA type.

TCRdb reanalysed the reads using MiXCR and keeps one entry per CDR3 protein. The table shows 250,000 or so distinct CDR3 sequences, with about 15% occurring only once. This clonotype has only a few counts. V shed 6 bases and J 1 base; nucleotides not matched to a gene: 16. CDR3 size: 18 residues. The germline V gene encodes CDR1 MDHEN and CDR2 SYDVKM. The V gene is TRBV28, the J gene TRBJ2-3; 7 nucleotides line up with TRBD2. Material: CD8+ T cells from PBMCs. This sequence originates from a human donor in good health (CMV status not recorded). Some clones in this sample may be carry-over from other donors' samples. The CDR3, as DNA: TGTGCCAGCAGCCGCCCCCTTCCTGGACTAGTTCGCACAGATACGCAGTATTTT. This gives the protein CASSRPLPGLVRTDTQYF. Drawing the rest from reference TRBV28 and TRBJ2-3, the complete variable domain is DVKVTQSSRYLVKRTGEKVFLECVQDMDHENMFWYRQDPGLGLRLIYFSYDVKMKEKGDIPEGYSVSREKKERFSLILESASTNQTSMYLCASSRPLPGLVRTDTQYFGPGTRLTVL.